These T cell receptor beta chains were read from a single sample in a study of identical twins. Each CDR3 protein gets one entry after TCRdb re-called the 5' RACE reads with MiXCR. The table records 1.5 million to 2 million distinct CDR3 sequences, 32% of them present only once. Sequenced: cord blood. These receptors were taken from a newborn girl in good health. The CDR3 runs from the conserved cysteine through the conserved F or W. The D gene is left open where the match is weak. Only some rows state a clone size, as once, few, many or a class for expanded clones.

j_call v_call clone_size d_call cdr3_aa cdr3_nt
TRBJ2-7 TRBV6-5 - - CASRHGAYEQYF TGTGCCAGTAGGCACGGCGCCTACGAGCAGTACTTC
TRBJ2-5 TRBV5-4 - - CASRSGIQETQYF TGTGCCAGCAGGTCGGGAATTCAAGAGACCCAGTACTTC
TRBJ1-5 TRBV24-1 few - CAPGLDQPQHF TGTGCCCCCGGCCTGGATCAGCCCCAGCATTTT
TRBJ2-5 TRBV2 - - CASRIDRAGYNEQYF TGTGCCAGCAGGATCGACAGGGCGGGATACAATGAGCAGTACTTC
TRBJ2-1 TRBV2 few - CASRGAVPSYNEQFF TGTGCCAGCAGGGGGGCAGTCCCCTCCTACAATGAGCAGTTCTTC
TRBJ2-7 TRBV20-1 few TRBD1 CSAATGSSYEQYF TGCAGTGCTGCGACAGGGAGCTCCTACGAGCAGTACTTC
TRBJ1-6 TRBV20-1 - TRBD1 CSALAGGNSPLHF TGCAGTGCCCTGGCAGGGGGTAATTCACCCCTCCACTTT
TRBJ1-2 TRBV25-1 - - CASSEREGYGYTF TGTGCCAGCAGTGAACGGGAGGGTTATGGCTACACCTTC
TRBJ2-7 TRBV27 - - CASRPRQVPTRQYF TGTGCCAGCAGACCTCGACAGGTCCCTACGAGGCAGTACTTC
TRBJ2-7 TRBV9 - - CASSPPGLLYEQYF TGTGCCAGCAGCCCACCGGGACTCCTCTACGAGCAGTACTTC
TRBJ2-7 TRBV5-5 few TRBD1 CASSLVAGGLSTGEQYF TGTGCCAGCAGCTTGGTAGCAGGGGGCCTCTCAACTGGAGAGCAGTACTTC
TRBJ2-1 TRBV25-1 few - CASSADPTDEQFF TGTGCCAGCAGTGCGGATCCCACCGATGAGCAGTTCTTC
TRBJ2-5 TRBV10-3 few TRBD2 CAISGGGSLETQYF TGTGCCATCAGTGGGGGCGGGAGCCTTGAGACCCAGTACTTC
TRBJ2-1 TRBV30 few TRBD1 CAWSAGTAYNEQFF TGTGCCTGGAGTGCCGGGACAGCCTACAATGAGCAGTTCTTC
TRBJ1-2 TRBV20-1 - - CSARDRTGLDYGYTF TGCAGTGCTAGAGATCGAACAGGGTTGGACTATGGCTACACCTTC
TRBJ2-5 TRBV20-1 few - CSATVQVGTQYF TGCAGTGCTACGGTCCAGGTGGGGACCCAGTACTTC
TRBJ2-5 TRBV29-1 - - CSVEQGGGTQYF TGCAGCGTGGAACAGGGAGGTGGAACCCAGTACTTC
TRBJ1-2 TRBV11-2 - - CASSSLSYGYTF TGTGCCAGCAGCTCTCTGTCCTATGGCTACACCTTC
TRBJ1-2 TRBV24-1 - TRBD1 CATSDVDRDYGYTF TGTGCCACCAGTGATGTGGACAGGGACTATGGCTACACCTTC
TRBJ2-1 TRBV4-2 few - CASSQVVWTDNEQFF TGTGCCAGCAGCCAAGTAGTATGGACAGACAATGAGCAGTTCTTC
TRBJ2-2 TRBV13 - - CASSSDRIQLTGELFF TGTGCCAGCAGCAGCGACAGGATACAACTCACCGGGGAGCTGTTTTTT
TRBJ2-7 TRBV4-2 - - CASSPPIRGAYEQYF TGTGCCAGCAGCCCTCCCATCCGCGGGGCGTACGAGCAGTACTTC
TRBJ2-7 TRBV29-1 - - CSVDGHLGHKQYF TGCAGCGTTGATGGGCACCTCGGGCACAAGCAGTACTTC
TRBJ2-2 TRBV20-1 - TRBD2 CSATPGLAENTGELFF TGCAGTGCTACCCCCGGACTAGCGGAGAACACCGGGGAGCTGTTTTTT
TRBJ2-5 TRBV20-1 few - CSARGRDNQETQYF TGCAGTGCTAGAGGCAGGGACAACCAAGAGACCCAGTACTTC
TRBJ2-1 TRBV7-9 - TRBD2 CASSFSGTSGWGEQFF TGTGCCAGCAGCTTTTCCGGGACTAGCGGATGGGGTGAGCAGTTCTTC
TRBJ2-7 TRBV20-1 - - CSARDLFSYNEQYF TGCAGTGCTAGGGACCTGTTCTCCTACAATGAGCAGTACTTC
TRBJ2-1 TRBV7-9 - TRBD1 CASSLQTGVGNEQFF TGTGCCAGCAGCCTACAGACAGGGGTAGGTAATGAGCAGTTCTTC
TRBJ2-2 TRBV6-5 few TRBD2 CASSKGLGLAGELFF TGTGCCAGCAGTAAGGGACTAGGATTGGCCGGGGAGCTGTTTTTT
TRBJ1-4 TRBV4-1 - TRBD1 CASSQGQGSTNEKLFF TGCGCCAGCAGCCAAGGACAGGGATCAACTAATGAAAAACTGTTTTTT
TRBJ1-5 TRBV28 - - CASSPPWFRAYQPRHF TGTGCCAGCAGCCCCCCTTGGTTTCGGGCGTATCAGCCCCGGCATTTT
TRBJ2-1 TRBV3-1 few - CASSPGWASYNEQFF TGTGCCAGCAGCCCCGGGTGGGCCTCCTACAATGAGCAGTTCTTC
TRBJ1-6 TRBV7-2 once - CASSLPKSPLHF TGTGCCAGCAGCTTACCGAAATCACCCCTCCACTTT
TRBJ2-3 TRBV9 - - CASSSQGRGGTDTQYF TGTGCCAGCTCCTCTCAGGGGAGGGGGGGCACAGATACGCAGTATTTT
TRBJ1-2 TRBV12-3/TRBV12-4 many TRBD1 CASSFPDRRPYGYTF TGTGCCAGCAGTTTCCCGGACAGGAGACCCTATGGCTACACCTTC
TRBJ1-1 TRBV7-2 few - CASSLLGGRLNTEAFF TGTGCCAGCAGCTTACTCGGAGGGAGGCTGAACACTGAAGCTTTCTTT
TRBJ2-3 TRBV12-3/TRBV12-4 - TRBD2 CASSLGTSGGGTDTQYF TGTGCCAGCAGTTTAGGGACTAGCGGGGGGGGCACAGATACGCAGTATTTT
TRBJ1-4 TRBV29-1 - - CSGRDPRVGEKLFF TGCAGCGGCCGGGACCCTAGGGTTGGTGAAAAACTGTTTTTT
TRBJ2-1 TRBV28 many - CASQQNEQFF TGTGCCAGCCAACAGAATGAGCAGTTCTTC
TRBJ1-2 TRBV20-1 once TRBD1 CSVFLRQGSGYGYTF TGCAGTGTCTTCCTCAGACAGGGCAGTGGCTATGGCTACACCTTC
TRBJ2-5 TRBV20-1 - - CSAPIPPGEETQYF TGCAGTGCCCCGATCCCCCCAGGGGAAGAGACCCAGTACTTC
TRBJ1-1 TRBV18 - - CASSPPLKGTEAFF TGTGCCAGCTCACCACCGTTGAAGGGCACTGAAGCTTTCTTT
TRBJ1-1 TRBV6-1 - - CATRPAMNTEAFF TGTGCCACCCGGCCGGCCATGAACACTGAAGCTTTCTTT
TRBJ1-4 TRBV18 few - CASSRNTRATNEKLFF TGTGCCAGCTCACGAAATACCAGAGCAACTAATGAAAAACTGTTTTTT
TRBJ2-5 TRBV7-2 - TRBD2 CASSPYRRGGQYF TGTGCCAGCAGCCCCTACCGAAGGGGAGGGCAGTACTTC
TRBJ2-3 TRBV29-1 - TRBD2 CSVLLAGGPSDTQYF TGCAGCGTCCTACTAGCGGGGGGACCTTCAGATACGCAGTATTTT
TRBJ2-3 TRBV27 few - CASSLERPTDTQYF TGTGCCAGCAGTTTAGAGCGCCCCACAGATACGCAGTATTTT
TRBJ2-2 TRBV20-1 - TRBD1 CSASPGTGTGELFF TGCAGTGCTAGTCCCGGGACAGGGACCGGGGAGCTGTTTTTT
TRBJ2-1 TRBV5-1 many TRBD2 CASSLTSGGVNEQFF TGTGCCAGCAGTTTAACGAGCGGGGGGGTTAATGAGCAGTTCTTC
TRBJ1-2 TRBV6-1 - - CASSEVRWAGDSLNYGYTF TGTGCCAGCAGTGAGGTTCGCTGGGCAGGCGATTCGCTTAACTATGGCTACACCTTC
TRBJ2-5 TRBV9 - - CASSVSGEETQYF TGTGCCAGCAGCGTATCTGGCGAAGAGACCCAGTACTTC
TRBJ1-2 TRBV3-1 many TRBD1 CASSLGTGGIGGYGYTF TGTGCCAGCAGCCTGGGGACAGGGGGAATAGGAGGCTATGGCTACACCTTC
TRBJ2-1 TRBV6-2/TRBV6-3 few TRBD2 CASSPRLAGGRNEQFF TGTGCCAGCAGCCCGAGGCTAGCGGGAGGTAGAAATGAGCAGTTCTTC
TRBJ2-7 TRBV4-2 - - CASSQGNSGLTYEQYF TGTGCCAGCAGCCAAGGTAATAGCGGACTTACCTACGAGCAGTACTTC
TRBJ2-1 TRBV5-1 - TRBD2 CASSFASGRANEQFF TGCGCCAGCAGCTTCGCTAGCGGGAGGGCCAATGAGCAGTTCTTC